The 12 T cell receptor beta chains below all came from one sample that was sequenced in a study of CD8 T cells in ankylosing spondylitis. Their antigens are not known. General study points: A TCR beta motif made of fewer than ten highly homologous variants seemed typical of ankylosing spondylitis blood.

In TCRdb, the 5' RACE reads were re-called with MiXCR into one record per CDR3 protein. The table shows fewer than 550,000 distinct CDR3 sequences, with less than 6% occurring only once. The sequenced sample consisted of blood, either unsorted or a sorted T cell fraction (not recorded which). These receptors were collected from a male donor with ankylosing spondylitis.

In this sample, this clonotype turned up many times. The chain's CDR3 is CAISEPGLADGVLSDTQYF. The CDR3, as DNA: TGTGCCATCAGTGAACCGGGACTAGCGGATGGGGTACTCTCAGATACGCAGTATTTT. The chain carries TRBV10-3 and TRBJ2-3, with 11 bases fitting TRBD2. Per the germline V gene, CDR1 is ENHRY and CDR2 is SYGVKD. The CDR3 is 19 amino acids. V lost 3 bases, J lost 4 bases, and 15 bases stayed unmatched.

The chain employs TRBV6-5 and TRBJ2-2, with D perhaps given as TRBD1 or TRBD2 (5 bases each). This CDR3 comprises 15 residues. CDR1 and CDR2 from the germline V gene are MNHEY and SVGAGI. Trimming stripped 2 bases from V and 3 bases from J, with 10 bases between. The CDR3 DNA sequence: TGTGCCAGCAGTTACGGGACGGACTACACCGGGGAGCTGTTTTTT. Encoded protein: CASSYGTDYTGELFF.

There are many counts of this clonotype. The chain is built from TRBV4-3 and TRBJ2-1; tentative D call: TRBD2 (6 bases). This CDR3 has 16 residues. V was pared by 0 bases and J by 8 bases, with 17 bases between. Per germline, CDR1 LGHNA and CDR2 YSLEER. Written as DNA, the CDR3 is TGCGCCAGCAGCCAAGATGGCGGGGCCATGAGAGATGAGCAGTTCTTC. It is translated as CASSQDGGAMRDEQFF.

This clonotype was found many times. The chain links TRBV20-1 to TRBJ2-7, with TRBD2 identical over 8 bases. The V gene end was trimmed by 0 bases and the J gene end by 4 bases; junction bases not matched to a gene: 8. The germline V gene encodes CDR1 DFQATT and CDR2 SNEGSKA (reference sequence). The CDR3 length is 15 residues. DNA for the CDR3: TGCAGTGCTAGAGATCCCCTAGCGGGCCGATACGAGCAGTACTTC. It translates to CSARDPLAGRYEQYF.

This clonotype was observed at least ten times. V and J are TRBV2 and TRBJ1-3, with 7 nucleotides matching TRBD1. The germline V gene encodes CDR1 SNHLY and CDR2 FYNNEI. The CDR3 has 13 residues. The junction had 4 bases not matched to a gene; V was cut back by 10 bases and J by 1 base. CDR3 in DNA: TGTGCCATTCCAGGGGGGTCTGGAAACACCATATATTTT. Amino acid sequence: CAIPGGSGNTIYF.

This clonotype was seen ten or more times. The chain combines TRBV10-3 with TRBJ1-1; tentatively, D is TRBD1 (5 bases). Trimming removed 3 bases from V and 2 bases from J, with 7 bases in between. The germline gives CDR1 ENHRY, CDR2 SYGVKD. The CDR3 has 13 residues. For the CDR3, the DNA is TGTGCCATCAGTGATGGGGCAAACACTGAAGCTTTCTTT. Amino acids: CAISDGANTEAFF.

This clonotype was detected once. The chain combines TRBV12-3 or TRBV12-4 with TRBJ2-6; TRBD2 is a possible D gene (6 bases). V lost 3 bases and J 2 bases, leaving 20 bases between the germline ends. CDR3 length equals 19 residues. As DNA, the CDR3 is TGTGCCAGCAGTTTTTTTAGGGACTTTTGGAACCCTGGGGCCAACGTCCTGACTTTC. It is translated as CASSFFRDFWNPGANVLTF.

At least ten counts were recorded for this clonotype. This chain links TRBV24-1 with TRBJ1-5, with D uncertain. V lost 6 bases and J lost 12, with 11 bases in between. The CDR3 runs to 11 residues. CDR1 KGHDR and CDR2 SFDVKD come from the germline V gene. CDR3 bases: TGTGCCACCAGTTCGACTGACGGCCAGCATTTT. Protein: CATSSTDGQHF.

The table lists this clonotype with many counts. This rearrangement joins TRBV29-1 to TRBJ1-2; 11 nucleotides match TRBD1. The length of the CDR3 is 13 residues. V lost 6 bases to trimming and J lost 6 bases; unmatched junction nucleotides: 6. Germline CDR1 and CDR2: SQVTM and ANQGSEA. CDR3 in DNA: TGCAGCGTCGTAGGGACAGGGGGAGATGGCTACACCTTC. Translating it yields CSVVGTGGDGYTF.

In its sample, this clonotype was seen many times. The chain uses TRBV7-9 and TRBJ2-4; D is uncertain. Germline V lookup: CDR1 SEHNR, CDR2 FQNEAQ (reference sequence). V gave up 4 bases and J gave up 2 bases, with 15 bases separating them. CDR3 length equals 16 residues. As DNA, the CDR3 is TGTGCCAGCAGCTCGGGCGAGGAAAGAACCAAAAACATTCAGTACTTC. Residues: CASSSGEERTKNIQYF.

This clonotype was counted at least ten times. CDR3 nucleotides: TGCAGCGTTGGGATAGGGACGGACACTGAAGCTTTCTTT. Protein sequence: CSVGIGTDTEAFF. V and J are TRBV29-1 and TRBJ1-1; tentatively, D is TRBD1 (5 bases). V gave up 4 bases and J gave up 3 bases, with 12 bases separating them. The CDR3 sequence is 13 residues long. Germline values: CDR1 SQVTM, CDR2 ANQGSEA.

This clonotype was counted at least ten times. The gene calls are TRBV11-2 and TRBJ2-7; TRBD1 might be the D (6 bases). V was clipped by 1 base and J by 5 bases, with 15 bases between them. Germline assignment: CDR1 SGHAT and CDR2 FQNNGV. This CDR3 spans 15 amino acids. The CDR3 region has the DNA TGTGCCAGCAGCTTAGCGCCCCGAACAGGGAACGAGCAGTACTTC. It specifies CASSLAPRTGNEQYF.